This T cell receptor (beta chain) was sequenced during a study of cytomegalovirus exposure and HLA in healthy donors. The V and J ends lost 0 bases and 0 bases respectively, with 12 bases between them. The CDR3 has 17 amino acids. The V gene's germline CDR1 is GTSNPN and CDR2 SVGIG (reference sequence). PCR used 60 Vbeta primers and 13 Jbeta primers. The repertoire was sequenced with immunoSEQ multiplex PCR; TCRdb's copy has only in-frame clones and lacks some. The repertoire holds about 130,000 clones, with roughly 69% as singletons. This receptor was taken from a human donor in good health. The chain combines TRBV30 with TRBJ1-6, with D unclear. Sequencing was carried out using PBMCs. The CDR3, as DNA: TGTGCCTGGAGTGTACCCCTGACACTCTCCTATAATTCACCCCTCCACTTT. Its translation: CAWSVPLTLSYNSPLHF.